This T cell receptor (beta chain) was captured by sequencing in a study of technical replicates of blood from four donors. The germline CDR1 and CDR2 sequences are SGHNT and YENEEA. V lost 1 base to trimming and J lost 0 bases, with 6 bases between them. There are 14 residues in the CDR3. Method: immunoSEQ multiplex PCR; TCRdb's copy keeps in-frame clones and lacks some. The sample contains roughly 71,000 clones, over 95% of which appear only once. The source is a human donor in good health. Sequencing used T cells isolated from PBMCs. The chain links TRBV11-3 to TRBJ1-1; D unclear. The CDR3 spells CASSLVRMNTEAFF. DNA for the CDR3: TGTGCCAGCAGCTTAGTCAGGATGAACACTGAAGCTTTCTTT.